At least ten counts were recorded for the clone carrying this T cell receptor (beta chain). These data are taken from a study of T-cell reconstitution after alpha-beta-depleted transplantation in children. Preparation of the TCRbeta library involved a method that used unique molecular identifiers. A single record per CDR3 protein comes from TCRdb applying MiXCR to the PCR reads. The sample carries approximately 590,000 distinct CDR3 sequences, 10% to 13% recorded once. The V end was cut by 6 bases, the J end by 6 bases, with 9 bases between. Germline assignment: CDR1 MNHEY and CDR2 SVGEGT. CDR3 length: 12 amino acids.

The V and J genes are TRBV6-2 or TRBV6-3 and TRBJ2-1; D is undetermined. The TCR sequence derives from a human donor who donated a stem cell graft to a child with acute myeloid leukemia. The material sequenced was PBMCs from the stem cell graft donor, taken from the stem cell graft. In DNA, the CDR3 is TGTGCCAGCAGCTTTAGTAGCAATGAGCAGTTCTTC. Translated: CASSFSSNEQFF.